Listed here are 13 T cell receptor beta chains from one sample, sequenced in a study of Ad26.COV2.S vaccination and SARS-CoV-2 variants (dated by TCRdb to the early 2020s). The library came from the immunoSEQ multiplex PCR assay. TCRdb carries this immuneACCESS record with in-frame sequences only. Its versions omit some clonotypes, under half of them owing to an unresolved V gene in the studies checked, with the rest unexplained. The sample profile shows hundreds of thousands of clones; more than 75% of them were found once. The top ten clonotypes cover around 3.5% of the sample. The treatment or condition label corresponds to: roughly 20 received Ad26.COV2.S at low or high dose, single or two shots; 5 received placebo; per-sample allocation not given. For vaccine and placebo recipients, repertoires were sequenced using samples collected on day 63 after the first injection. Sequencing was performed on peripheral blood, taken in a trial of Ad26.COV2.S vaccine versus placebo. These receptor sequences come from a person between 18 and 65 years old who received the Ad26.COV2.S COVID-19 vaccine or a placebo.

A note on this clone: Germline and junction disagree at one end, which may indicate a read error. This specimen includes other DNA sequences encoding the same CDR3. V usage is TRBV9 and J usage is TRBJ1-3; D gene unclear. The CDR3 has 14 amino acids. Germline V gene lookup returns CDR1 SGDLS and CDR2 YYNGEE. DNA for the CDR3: TGTGCCAGCAGCGTAGTGGGGTCTGGCAACACCATATATTTT. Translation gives CASSVVGSGNTIYF. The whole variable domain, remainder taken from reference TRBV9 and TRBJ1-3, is DSGVTQTPKHLITATGQRVTLRCSPRSGDLSVYWYQQSLDQGLQFLIQYYNGEERAKGNILERFSAQQFPDLHSELNLSSLELGDSALYFCASSVVGSGNTIYFGEGSWLTVV.

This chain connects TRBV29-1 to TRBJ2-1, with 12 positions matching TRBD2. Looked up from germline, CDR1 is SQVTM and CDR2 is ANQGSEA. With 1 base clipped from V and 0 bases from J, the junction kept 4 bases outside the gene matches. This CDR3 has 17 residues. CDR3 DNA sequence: TGCAGCGTTGAAGGGACTAGCGGGGCAAGCTCCTACAATGAGCAGTTCTTC. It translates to CSVEGTSGASSYNEQFF.

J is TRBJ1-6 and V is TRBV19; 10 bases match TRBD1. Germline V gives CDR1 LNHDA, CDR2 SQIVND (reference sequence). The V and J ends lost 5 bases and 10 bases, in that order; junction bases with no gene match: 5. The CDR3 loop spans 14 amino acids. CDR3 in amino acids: CASSPWTGGSPLHF. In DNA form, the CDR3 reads TGTGCCAGTAGTCCATGGACAGGGGGATCACCCCTCCACTTT.

The CDR3 sequence: CASAGAENNEQFF. DNA for the CDR3: TGTGCCAGCGCGGGGGCGGAAAACAATGAGCAGTTCTTC. The V gene is TRBV7-2, the J gene TRBJ2-1, with D possibly TRBD2 on 7 matching bases. CDR1 and CDR2 from the germline V gene are SGHTA and FQGNSA. Between the trimmed V and J ends, which lost 8 bases and 5 bases, there was a span of 13 bases. CDR3 length equals 13 residues.

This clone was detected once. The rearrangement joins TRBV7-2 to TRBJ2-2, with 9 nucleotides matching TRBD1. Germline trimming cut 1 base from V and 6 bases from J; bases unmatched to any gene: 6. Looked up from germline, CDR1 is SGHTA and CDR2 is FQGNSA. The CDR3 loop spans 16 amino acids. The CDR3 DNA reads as TGTGCCAGCAGCTTAGAGCGACAGGGGGGTGCCGGGGAGCTGTTTTTT. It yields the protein CASSLERQGGAGELFF.

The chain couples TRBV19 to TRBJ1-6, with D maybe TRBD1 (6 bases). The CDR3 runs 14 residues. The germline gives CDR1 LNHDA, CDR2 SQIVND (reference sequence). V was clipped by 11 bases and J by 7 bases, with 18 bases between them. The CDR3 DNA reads TGTGCCCGACGGGGGGGGCGGATAAATTCACCCCTCCACTTT. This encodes CARRGGRINSPLHF.

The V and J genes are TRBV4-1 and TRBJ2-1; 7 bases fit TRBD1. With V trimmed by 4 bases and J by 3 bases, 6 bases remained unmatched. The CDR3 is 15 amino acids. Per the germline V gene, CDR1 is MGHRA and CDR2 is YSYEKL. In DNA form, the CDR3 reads TGCGCCAGCAGCCGAGGGACAGAACACTACAATGAGCAGTTCTTC. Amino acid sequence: CASSRGTEHYNEQFF.

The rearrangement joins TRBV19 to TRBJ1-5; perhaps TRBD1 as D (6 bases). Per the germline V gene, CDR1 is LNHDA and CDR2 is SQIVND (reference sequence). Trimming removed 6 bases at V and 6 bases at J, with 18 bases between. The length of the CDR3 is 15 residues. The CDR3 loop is CASSRPGRGGQPQHF. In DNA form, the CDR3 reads TGTGCCAGTAGCCGACCCGGCAGGGGTGGTCAGCCCCAGCATTTT.

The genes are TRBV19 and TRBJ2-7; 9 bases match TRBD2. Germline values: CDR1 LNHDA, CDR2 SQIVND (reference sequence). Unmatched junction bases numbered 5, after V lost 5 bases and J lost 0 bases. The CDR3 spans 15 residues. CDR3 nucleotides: TGTGCCAGTAGTCTCGAGCGGGGGGACTCCTACGAGCAGTACTTC. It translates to CASSLERGDSYEQYF.

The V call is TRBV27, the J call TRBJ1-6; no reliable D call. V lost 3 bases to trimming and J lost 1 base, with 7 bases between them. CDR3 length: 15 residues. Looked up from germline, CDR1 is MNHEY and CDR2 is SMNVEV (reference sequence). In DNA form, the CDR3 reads TGTGCCAGCAGTTTTGAAGGATCCTATAATTCACCCCTCCACTTT. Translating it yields CASSFEGSYNSPLHF.

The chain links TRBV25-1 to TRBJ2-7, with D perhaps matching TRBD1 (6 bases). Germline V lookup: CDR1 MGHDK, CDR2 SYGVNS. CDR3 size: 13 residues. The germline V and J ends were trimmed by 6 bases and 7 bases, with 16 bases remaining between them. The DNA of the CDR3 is TGTGCCAGCAGCCGGGACACCCTGAGGGAGCAGTACTTC. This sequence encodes CASSRDTLREQYF.

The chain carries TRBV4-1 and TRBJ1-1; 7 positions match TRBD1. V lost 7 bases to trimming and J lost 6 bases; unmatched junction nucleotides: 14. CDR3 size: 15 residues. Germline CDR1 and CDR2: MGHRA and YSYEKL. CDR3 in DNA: TGCGCCAGCAACCGACAGGGCCTCCTTTTCGCTGAAGCTTTCTTT. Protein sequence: CASNRQGLLFAEAFF.

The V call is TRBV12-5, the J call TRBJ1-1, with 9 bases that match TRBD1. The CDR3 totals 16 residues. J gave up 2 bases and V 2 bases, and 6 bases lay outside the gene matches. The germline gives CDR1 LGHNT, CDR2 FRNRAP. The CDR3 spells CASGLTQGQGNTEAFF. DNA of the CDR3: TGTGCTAGTGGTTTGACCCAGGGACAGGGAAACACTGAAGCTTTCTTT.